This TCR beta chain is from a study of shared clonotypes between healthy human individuals (dated by TCRdb to between 2020 and 2021). As for the study more broadly: The cohort included three men and two women between 18 and 49 years of age. Blood TCR repertoires of roughly five healthy adults were deeply sequenced to estimate repertoire size and the extent of clonotype sharing between individuals. Different laboratories and diverse techniques were used to prepare libraries and sequence TCR repertoires, to increase sequencing depth and limit assay-specific biases. Per donor, leukapheresis produced somewhere between about 0.8 and 9 billion PBMCs. For each donor, CD4 naive and CD4 memory were each run on three plates, CD8 naive on two plates, and CD8 memory on one plate. What the study reported, not specific to this receptor: Because the study included only a small number of donors, the genetic and exposure-history diversity represented was limited. Higher generation probabilities were observed for clonotypes shared by all four sorted-subset donors than for non-shared clonotypes. Sampling was restricted to blood, and TCR repertoires in tissue are likely to differ from TCR repertoires in blood. About 4.5% of naive CD4, around 4% of naive CD8, approximately 2.2% of memory CD4, and 0.35% to 0.5% of memory CD8 clonotypes were shared across several donors. Larger estimated clonotype richness was generally found for naive subsets than for memory subsets. Even with the large sequencing depth, rarefaction of the sorted-subset datasets indicated that sequencing was incomplete. Based on pairwise subsampling, the degree of clonotype sharing among donors was expected to be affected by sequencing depth.

CDR1 is given as LGHNA and CDR2 as YSLEER, both from the germline V gene. The CDR3, cysteine through phenylalanine, is 13 amino acids long. The CDR3 DNA has 39 bases and is translated from base 1. Deletion took 1 base off V and 2 bases off J, with a span of 6 bases between the germline ends. Concerning this clone itself: It has no known antigen specificity. Per-base quality was not reported, and no clone a single base away is much larger than it.

Donors were healthy HIV-negative adults with no recently reported acute infections or vaccinations. Every donor was a Caucasian adult residing in Nashville, Tennessee, USA. CD4+ T cells were enriched through magnetic negative selection, after which naive cells were positively selected on CD45RA and the remaining negative fraction served as the memory subset. After blood collection by leukapheresis, PBMCs were isolated using Ficoll-Histopaque density gradient centrifugation and then cryopreserved in the vapor phase of liquid nitrogen. Purity and quantity of every magnetically sorted T cell population were checked by analytical flow cytometry. Genomic DNA was isolated from each sorted fraction and quantified by UV absorbance on a Nanodrop 2000c. Using the deep immunoSEQ assay, TCR CDR3 regions were amplified from genomic DNA by multiplex PCR. Extracted genomic DNA from each cell subset was distributed evenly across all wells of several immunoSEQ 96-well plates, and each plate was treated as a replicate. For sorted subsets, 200 to 250 ng genomic DNA, equal to about 30,000 T cell genomes, was loaded into each replicate PCR. Purified libraries were measured with a Qubit 3.0 fluorometer, size-checked on a Bioanalyzer 2100, and measured again with the KAPA Library Quantification kit. Every immunoSEQ 96-well plate was sequenced on a separate single-read 150-cycle Illumina NextSeq 550 flow cell. The study's processing was this. Because the immunoSEQ output included only junctional sequences and no quality scores, the filtering could not be the same as the filtering used for full-length reads. To assign V/J genes and CDR3, sequences were annotated using PyIR, a Python wrapper for IgBLAST v1.9, with IMGT germline references. Any read was removed if the V/J assignment was weak (E-value above 1e-6), the CDR3 was missing, or the read contained stop codons, out-of-frame junctions, or ambiguous translated residues. V3J clonotypes were defined by identical inferred V gene, J gene, and CDR3 amino acid sequence. The percentage overlap between two repertoires was calculated by dividing the number of shared unique clonotypes by the size of the smaller repertoire. RTK rarefaction, the Chao1 estimator, and Recon v2.1 estimates of unobserved clonotypes were used to assess repertoire richness. For all TCRbeta clonotypes obtained by the gDNA method from a handful of donors, generation probabilities were computed with OLGA. Sourced from immuneACCESS, this table was stored by TCRdb with only in-frame sequences that have V and J called. A share of the clones is absent; for the studies checked, an unresolved V gene accounts for under half, and the remainder has no known explanation. The V and J calls and clone size are taken from that table; D and trimming were inferred from the DNA. The sample table lists millions of clones, 85% to 95% of them with a count of one. The ten largest clones capture 0.13% of the sample.

The sequence is built from TRBV4-3 and TRBJ2-7; the D gene cannot be resolved reliably. The clonotype originates from a young man in good health. Sequencing was performed on naive CD4+ T cells sorted from blood. The cell subset or site label, read with the paper, signifies: CD45RA+ positively selected. The encoded CDR3 is CASSQGATYEQYF. The DNA is TGCGCCAGCAGCCAAGGCGCAACCTACGAGCAGTACTTC.